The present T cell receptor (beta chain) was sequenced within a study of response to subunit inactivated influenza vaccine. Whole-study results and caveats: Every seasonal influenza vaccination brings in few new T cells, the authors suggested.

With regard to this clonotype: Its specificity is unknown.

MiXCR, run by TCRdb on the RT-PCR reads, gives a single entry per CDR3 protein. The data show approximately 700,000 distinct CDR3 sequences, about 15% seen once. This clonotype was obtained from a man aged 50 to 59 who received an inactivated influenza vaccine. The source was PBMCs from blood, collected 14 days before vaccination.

This CDR3 reads CASSIRRDDEQFF. The CDR3 DNA sequence: TGTGCCAGTAGTATCAGGAGGGACGATGAGCAGTTCTTC. This chain uses TRBV19 with TRBJ2-1, with D possibly being TRBD2 (6 bases). V lost 3 bases and J 8 bases, leaving 11 bases between the germline ends. Germline-derived CDR1 and CDR2 are LNHDA and SQIVND (reference sequence). There are 13 residues in the CDR3.